This TCR beta chain is from a study of CD8 T cells in ankylosing spondylitis (TCRdb year 2017). Background for the entire study: The study set out to find disease-linked TCR variants by profiling T cell receptor beta repertoires in ankylosing spondylitis patients and healthy donors. Peripheral blood was sampled, and synovial fluid was also collected from ankylosing spondylitis patients. The full study cohort was made up of roughly 25 ankylosing spondylitis patients and 95 to 130 healthy donors. The study at large found these results: A CD8+ phenotype was shown by the disease-linked clones, which were found at relatively low frequencies in peripheral blood. According to the report, matched synovial fluid samples from ankylosing spondylitis patients were significantly enriched for the disease-linked clones. Some motif variants were previously reported in synovial fluid and blood of reactive arthritis patients, suggesting common disease-initiation mechanisms. A TCR beta motif made up of several highly homologous amino acid variants appeared to be characteristic of blood from ankylosing spondylitis patients.

With regard to this clonotype: The antigen it binds to is not known. The sample holds no much larger clone one base away, and base qualities are not on file.

Sequencing used an Illumina HiSeq 2500. Quantitative 5'-RACE with molecular barcodes was the method used to prepare the TCR beta libraries. In the paper's pipeline: A new computational method, built on a probabilistic model of VDJ rearrangement, was used to identify disease-linked TCR variants. The public reads were quality trimmed at Q25 with fastp and then assembled into clones with MiXCR by TCRdb, keeping productive beta chains. A single entry per CDR3 protein holds the most common genes and DNA from its merged rows. What appears here as the V and J calls and clone size reflects TCRdb's work, not the paper's. The sample contains 450,000 to 550,000 distinct CDR3 sequences, 5.3% of them found a single time. The top ten hold around 3.5% of the sample. Trimming costs V 6 bases and J 3 bases, and their ends lie 15 bases apart. CDR1 and CDR2 were assigned from the germline V gene as MNHNS and SASEGT. The CDR3 contains 15 residues, cysteine and phenylalanine counted. Just the 45-base CDR3 DNA is kept, in frame starting at base 1.

The chain joins TRBV6-1 to TRBJ1-3; perhaps TRBD1 is the D gene, with 5 bases matching. The sequencing input was blood, either unsorted or a sorted T cell fraction (not recorded which). The sequence derives from a male donor with ankylosing spondylitis. Here the CDR3 is given as CASSSRDRLGNTIYF. The sequence in DNA is TGTGCCAGCAGCTCCCGGGACCGCCTTGGAAACACCATATATTTT.